This T cell receptor (beta chain) stems from a study of cytomegalovirus exposure and HLA in healthy donors. There are 15 residues in the CDR3. The germline gives CDR1 MNHEY, CDR2 SVGAGI. Trimming shortened V by 7 bases and J by 5 bases, and 17 bases separated the two germline ends. PCR employed 60 Vbeta and 13 Jbeta primers. Sequencing was performed with immunoSEQ multiplex PCR; in TCRdb, only in-frame clones are kept and a portion is missing. The table lists about 200,000 clones, with roughly 1.1% in the top ten. This TCR was sampled from a girl aged 2 to 10 in good health and CMV-seropositive. This chain uses TRBV6-5 with TRBJ2-2, with D perhaps TRBD1 (5 bases). The sequenced material came from PBMCs. In DNA form, the CDR3 reads TGTGCCAGCACCCCGGACACCCCGAGGACCGGGGAGCTGTTTTTT. This gives the protein CASTPDTPRTGELFF.